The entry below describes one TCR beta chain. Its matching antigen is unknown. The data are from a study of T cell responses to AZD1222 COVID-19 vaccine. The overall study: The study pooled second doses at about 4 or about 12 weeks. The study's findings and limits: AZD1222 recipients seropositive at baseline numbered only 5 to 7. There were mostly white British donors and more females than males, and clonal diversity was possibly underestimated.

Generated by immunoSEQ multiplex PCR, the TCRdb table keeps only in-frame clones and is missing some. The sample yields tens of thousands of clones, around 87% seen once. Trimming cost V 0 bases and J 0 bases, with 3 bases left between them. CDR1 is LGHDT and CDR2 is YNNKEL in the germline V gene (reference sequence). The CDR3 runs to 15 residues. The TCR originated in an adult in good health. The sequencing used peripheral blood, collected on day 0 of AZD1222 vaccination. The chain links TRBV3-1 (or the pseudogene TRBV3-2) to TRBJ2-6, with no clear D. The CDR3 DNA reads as TGTGCCAGCAGCCAAGATCACTCTGGGGCCAACGTCCTGACTTTC. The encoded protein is CASSQDHSGANVLTF.